This T cell receptor beta chain was identified during a study of PD-L1 blockade in urothelial cancer. Study-level information: The median number of T cells present in blood samples was 141,255.

Indicated time point: pretreatment peripheral blood. This CDR3 has 20 amino acids. The V gene lost 0 bases and the J gene lost 0 bases, with 22 bases spanning the gap. CDR1 is MGHRA, CDR2 YSYEKL, per germline. Here immunoSEQ multiplex PCR was the method, and the copy in TCRdb shows in-frame clones only, minus some. The sample records 85,000 to 100,000 clones, around 86% being singletons. The chain is built from TRBV4-1 and TRBJ2-3; TRBD2 might be the D (7 bases). The sample here was PBMCs, taken around atezolizumab (anti-PD-L1) treatment. The TCR sequence derives from a man between 60 and 70 years old with urothelial cancer. CDR3 protein: CASSQDRGYAGASSTDTQYF. The CDR3 DNA follows: TGCGCCAGCAGCCAAGATCGGGGGTACGCGGGGGCTTCGAGCACAGATACGCAGTATTTT.